These 26 T cell receptor beta chains share one sample of origin, sequenced in a study of Ad26.COV2.S vaccination and SARS-CoV-2 variants (dated by TCRdb to about 2021). Library preparation was by the immunoSEQ multiplex PCR assay. In its TCRdb copy, this immuneACCESS table keeps in-frame sequences only and misses some clones. Where compared with another copy, unresolved V genes explain less than half of these, and the others have no known cause. Recorded for this sample are some 320,000 clones; 85% to 90% of them occurred a single time. Around 2% of the sample belongs to the ten largest clones. What the treatment or condition label conveys for this sample: over 15 received Ad26.COV2.S at low or high dose, single or two shots; 5 received placebo; per-sample allocation not given. For vaccine and placebo recipients, the sequenced repertoires came from samples collected on day 63 after the first injection.

Here the sequenced sample was peripheral blood, taken in a trial of Ad26.COV2.S vaccine versus placebo. Source of these receptors: a person between 18 and 65 years old who received the Ad26.COV2.S COVID-19 vaccine or a placebo.

V gene TRBV18 combines with J gene TRBJ1-3; D unresolved. Germline loops: CDR1 KGHSH, CDR2 LQKENI. The CDR3 is 17 amino acids. Deletions cut 0 bases from V and 2 bases from J, with 14 bases between. The CDR3 is CASSPPNIGVAGNTIYF. The DNA for the CDR3 is TGTGCCAGCTCACCACCGAACATCGGGGTCGCTGGAAACACCATATATTTT.

This clone was detected a few times. The rearrangement joins TRBV24-1 to TRBJ1-5; unclear D gene. The CDR3 loop spans 13 amino acids. Between the trimmed V and J ends, which lost 3 bases and 2 bases, there was a span of 4 bases. Germline V CDR1 and CDR2: KGHDR, SFDVKD. The CDR3 DNA reads as TGTGCCACCAGTGATACGGGCAATCAGCCCCAGCATTTT. Translating gives CATSDTGNQPQHF.

V is TRBV5-4 and J is TRBJ2-5, with 10 positions matching TRBD2. Per germline, CDR1 SGHNT and CDR2 YYREEE (reference sequence). This CDR3 has 18 residues. After removal of 0 bases from V and 2 bases from J, the junction contained 10 bases not matched to a gene. CDR3 region: CASSLDGRIAGGQETQYF. The CDR3 nucleotides read TGTGCCAGCAGCTTGGACGGACGGATAGCGGGGGGACAAGAGACCCAGTACTTC.

The chain links TRBV6-5 to TRBJ1-2, with 12 bases aligning to TRBD1. V was clipped by 5 bases and J by 4 bases; unmatched bases: 5. This CDR3 region has 15 residues. The V gene's germline CDR1 is MNHEY and CDR2 SVGAGI. CDR3 coding DNA: TGTGCCAGCAGTACCCGGGACAGGGGGCTCTATGGCTACACCTTC. Its protein is CASSTRDRGLYGYTF.

The rearrangement uses TRBV19 and TRBJ1-5; TRBD1 aligns across 8 bases. V shed 7 bases, J shed 1 base, and the junction held 3 bases outside the gene matches. This CDR3 contains 14 residues. Per the germline V gene, CDR1 is LNHDA and CDR2 is SQIVND (reference sequence). CDR3 in amino acids: CASNNRGSNQPQHF. The CDR3 DNA sequence: TGTGCCAGTAACAACAGGGGGAGCAATCAGCCCCAGCATTTT.

This clone was observed once. The chain recombines TRBV5-1 with TRBJ1-2, with D unclear. This CDR3 region has 12 residues. Trimming removed 4 bases at V and 3 bases at J, with 7 bases between. Looked up from germline, CDR1 is SGHRS and CDR2 is YFSETQ. In DNA form, the CDR3 reads TGCGCCAGCAGCCCCGGGGACTATGGCTACACCTTC. Protein product: CASSPGDYGYTF. The variable domain in full, completed from reference TRBV5-1 and TRBJ1-2, reads KAGVTQTPRYLIKTRGQQVTLSCSPISGHRSVSWYQQTPGQGLQFLFEYFSETQRNKGNFPGRFSGRQFSNSRSEMNVSTLELGDSALYLCASSPGDYGYTFGSGTRLTVV.

V gene TRBV5-1 combines with J gene TRBJ1-1; D is unresolved. V was cut by 0 bases and J by 1 base, with 7 bases left in between. This CDR3 has 14 amino acids. The germline V gene has CDR1 SGHRS and CDR2 YFSETQ. This CDR3 reads CASSLDAGNTEAFF. The CDR3 DNA sequence: TGCGCCAGCAGCTTGGATGCGGGGAACACTGAAGCTTTCTTT.

The gene calls are TRBV10-2 and TRBJ2-7; a weak D match, TRBD1 (6 bases). V was cut by 8 bases and J by 7 bases, with 24 bases left in between. Germline values: CDR1 WSHSY, CDR2 SAAADI. The CDR3 loop spans 15 amino acids. The CDR3 loop is CASGSPTLDRREQYF. The CDR3 DNA follows: TGCGCCAGCGGGTCCCCCACTTTGGACAGACGGGAGCAGTACTTC.

Only a few counts were recorded for this clone. This sequence joins TRBV5-1 and TRBJ2-3, with 9 bases matching TRBD1. CDR3 length: 15 residues. Per the germline V gene, CDR1 is SGHRS and CDR2 is YFSETQ. V shed 4 bases, J shed 6 bases, and the junction held 9 bases outside the gene matches. The CDR3 reads CASSTTGGQLDTQYF. The DNA for the CDR3 is TGCGCCAGCAGCACAACAGGGGGCCAATTGGATACGCAGTATTTT. Combining the CDR3 with reference TRBV5-1 and TRBJ2-3 gives the whole variable domain KAGVTQTPRYLIKTRGQQVTLSCSPISGHRSVSWYQQTPGQGLQFLFEYFSETQRNKGNFPGRFSGRQFSNSRSEMNVSTLELGDSALYLCASSTTGGQLDTQYFGPGTRLTVL.

This rearrangement joins TRBV6-2 or TRBV6-3 to TRBJ1-5; 9 nucleotides line up with TRBD1. Germline V lookup: CDR1 MNHEY, CDR2 SVGEGT. The CDR3 is made up of 16 amino acids. Trimming at V came to 2 bases and at J to 6 bases, leaving 8 bases not matched to a gene. The CDR3 here is CASSYHATGGGQPQHF. CDR3 DNA sequence: TGTGCCAGCAGTTACCATGCGACAGGGGGGGGTCAGCCCCAGCATTTT.

The chain joins TRBV9 to TRBJ2-3; the match to TRBD1 covers 9 bases. CDR3 length equals 17 residues. The ends lost 3 bases at V and 3 bases at J; junction bases unmatched: 11. Per the germline V gene, CDR1 is SGDLS and CDR2 is YYNGEE. The CDR3 spells CASSDTDRGVITDTQYF. In DNA form, the CDR3 reads TGTGCCAGCAGCGACACGGACAGGGGTGTTATAACAGATACGCAGTATTTT. Drawing the rest from reference TRBV9 and TRBJ2-3, the complete variable domain is DSGVTQTPKHLITATGQRVTLRCSPRSGDLSVYWYQQSLDQGLQFLIQYYNGEERAKGNILERFSAQQFPDLHSELNLSSLELGDSALYFCASSDTDRGVITDTQYFGPGTRLTVL.

J is TRBJ1-4 and V is TRBV30; D call uncertain. Germline V gives CDR1 GTSNPN, CDR2 SVGIG (reference sequence). The CDR3 is made up of 13 amino acids. Trimming took off 3 bases at V and 3 bases at J, with 8 bases between the two ends. CDR3 sequence: CAWSPNPNEKLFF. The CDR3 DNA is TGTGCCTGGAGCCCTAACCCTAATGAAAAACTGTTTTTT.

This clone was recorded only once. This rearrangement joins TRBV14 to TRBJ1-4; D remains unclear. V was trimmed by 4 bases and J by 0 bases, leaving 6 bases between them. Germline lookup yields CDR1 SGHDN and CDR2 FVKESK. This CDR3 comprises 14 residues. CDR3 loop: CASSLPATNEKLFF. The CDR3 nucleotides read TGTGCCAGCAGCCTTCCTGCAACTAATGAAAAACTGTTTTTT.

A few counts support this clone. The V and J genes are TRBV7-2 and TRBJ1-2; 7 bases are shared with TRBD1. The CDR3 is 15 amino acids. With 1 base clipped from V and 11 bases from J, the junction kept 13 bases outside the gene matches. CDR1 and CDR2 from the germline V gene are SGHTA and FQGNSA. The CDR3 is CASSLVSGQIGAYTF. DNA for the CDR3: TGTGCCAGCAGCTTAGTCTCGGGACAGATCGGTGCTTACACCTTC.

This clone has a single count. The chain joins TRBV5-1 to TRBJ1-6; D gene unclear. Germline V gene data show CDR1 as SGHRS and CDR2 as YFSETQ. The germline V and J ends were trimmed by 2 bases and 0 bases, with 6 bases remaining between them. CDR3 size: 15 residues. CDR3 sequence: CASSFGSSYNSPLHF. The CDR3 DNA sequence: TGCGCCAGCAGCTTTGGAAGCTCCTATAATTCACCCCTCCACTTT. Full variable domain (missing parts from reference TRBV5-1 and TRBJ1-6): KAGVTQTPRYLIKTRGQQVTLSCSPISGHRSVSWYQQTPGQGLQFLFEYFSETQRNKGNFPGRFSGRQFSNSRSEMNVSTLELGDSALYLCASSFGSSYNSPLHFGNGTRLTVT.

The chain couples TRBV7-2 to TRBJ2-7; D ambiguous. CDR1 SGHTA and CDR2 FQGNSA come from the germline V gene. CDR3 length equals 14 residues. Trimming shortened V by 5 bases and J by 3 bases, and 14 bases separated the two germline ends. CDR3 DNA sequence: TGTGCCAGCAGCCCCGGGCTGGTGGGCTACGAGCAGTACTTC. Translation: CASSPGLVGYEQYF. Complete variable domain (other parts from reference TRBV7-2 and TRBJ2-7): GAGVSQSPSNKVTEKGKDVELRCDPISGHTALYWYRQSLGQGLEFLIYFQGNSAPDKSGLPSDRFSAERTGGSVSTLTIQRTQQEDSAVYLCASSPGLVGYEQYFGPGTRLTVT.

The chain couples TRBV6-5 to TRBJ1-2; D remains unclear. CDR1 MNHEY and CDR2 SVGAGI come from the germline V gene. The CDR3 length is 15 residues. Trimming removed 5 bases at V and 0 bases at J, with 13 bases between. CDR3 nucleotide sequence: TGTGCCAGCAGTCTGGACCGAACTCCTAACTATGGCTACACCTTC. Amino acid sequence: CASSLDRTPNYGYTF.

The chain employs TRBV29-1 and TRBJ2-5, with a tentative D call TRBD1 (6 bases). Trimming removed 7 bases from V and 4 bases from J, with 22 bases in between. The CDR3 sequence is 15 residues long. The germline V gene encodes CDR1 SQVTM and CDR2 ANQGSEA. CDR3 nucleotides: TGCAGCGCTGGGGGCTCGGCGGCCCTCGGAGAGACCCAGTACTTC. Amino acids: CSAGGSAALGETQYF.

The chain carries TRBV5-1 and TRBJ1-2; TRBD1 matches 12 bases. Germline loops: CDR1 SGHRS, CDR2 YFSETQ. J gave up 2 bases and V 1 base, and 12 bases lay outside the gene matches. This CDR3 spans 19 amino acids. As DNA, the CDR3 is TGCGCCAGCAGCTTGTCCGGGACAGGGGGCCACCCTAAAAACTATGGCTACACCTTC. Translated, it gives CASSLSGTGGHPKNYGYTF. Drawing the rest from reference TRBV5-1 and TRBJ1-2, the complete variable domain is KAGVTQTPRYLIKTRGQQVTLSCSPISGHRSVSWYQQTPGQGLQFLFEYFSETQRNKGNFPGRFSGRQFSNSRSEMNVSTLELGDSALYLCASSLSGTGGHPKNYGYTFGSGTRLTVV.

This clone was seen more than once but under ten times. The genes are TRBV9 and TRBJ2-1; TRBD2 matches at 9 bases. With 4 bases clipped from V and 11 bases from J, the junction kept 7 bases outside the gene matches. The CDR3 totals 13 residues. From germline, CDR1 is SGDLS and CDR2 YYNGEE. The CDR3 here is CASSPSGGSQQFF. For the CDR3, the DNA is TGTGCCAGCAGCCCCAGCGGGGGGAGTCAGCAGTTCTTC.

The rearrangement uses TRBV3-1 (or the pseudogene TRBV3-2) and TRBJ1-2; a possible D gene is TRBD1 (5 bases). Looked up from germline, CDR1 is LGHDT and CDR2 is YNNKEL (reference sequence). V lost 5 bases and J 3 bases, leaving 19 bases between the germline ends. The length of the CDR3 is 16 residues. CDR3 bases: TGTGCCAGCAGCATAAGAGGCCCCAGGGAGGACTATGGCTACACCTTC. Translating gives CASSIRGPREDYGYTF.

The rearrangement uses TRBV7-3 and TRBJ2-6; a possible D gene is TRBD2 (5 bases). V was pared by 5 bases and J by 7 bases, with 9 bases between. CDR3 size: 13 residues. Per germline, CDR1 SGHTA and CDR2 FQGTGA. CDR3 nucleotide sequence: TGTGCCAGCAGCCACCGGGGTGCCAACGTCCTGACTTTC. It codes for CASSHRGANVLTF.

The chain employs TRBV5-1 and TRBJ1-6, with D tentatively TRBD1 (6 bases). Trimming took 0 bases from V and 1 from J, leaving 8 bases between them. CDR1 is SGHRS, CDR2 YFSETQ, per germline. The CDR3 totals 16 residues. CDR3 residues: CASSLGGTSYNSPLHF. The CDR3 region has the DNA TGCGCCAGCAGCTTGGGCGGGACATCCTATAATTCACCCCTCCACTTT. Full variable domain (outside the CDR3, taken from reference TRBV5-1 and TRBJ1-6): KAGVTQTPRYLIKTRGQQVTLSCSPISGHRSVSWYQQTPGQGLQFLFEYFSETQRNKGNFPGRFSGRQFSNSRSEMNVSTLELGDSALYLCASSLGGTSYNSPLHFGNGTRLTVT.

This clone was recorded only once. This sequence joins TRBV9 and TRBJ2-3; D possibly corresponds to TRBD2 (5 bases). This CDR3 region has 15 residues. V lost 4 bases, J lost 6 bases, and 18 bases lay in between. CDR1 and CDR2 from the germline V gene are SGDLS and YYNGEE. The CDR3 is CASSPRPGLTDTQYF. CDR3 nucleotides: TGTGCCAGCAGCCCCAGGCCAGGACTGACGGATACGCAGTATTTT.

A word on this clone: The junction and the germline gene differ at one end; a read error may be behind it. This chain joins TRBV6-1 and TRBJ1-2; D is uncertain. This CDR3 has 10 residues. The germline CDR1 and CDR2 sequences are MNHNS and SASEGT. The chain's CDR3 is CASSENSLTF. The CDR3 DNA is TGTGCCAGCAGTGAAAACAGCCTAACGTTC.

The chain combines TRBV7-9 with TRBJ2-7, with 7 bases matching TRBD1. The CDR3 covers 14 residues. Germline-derived CDR1 and CDR2 are SEHNR and FQNEAQ (reference sequence). The V segment lost 5 bases and the J segment 3 bases; nucleotides outside the gene matches: 7. Here the CDR3 reads CASSRSGTDYEQYF. DNA of the CDR3: TGTGCCAGCAGCCGATCCGGGACAGACTACGAGCAGTACTTC.